This T cell receptor beta chain is drawn from a study of resident and recirculating memory T cells in vitiligo. Patients' lesions had not changed for the previous 6 months. Data came from immunoSEQ multiplex PCR; TCRdb stores just in-frame clones and leaves some out. This table has tens of thousands of clones, roughly 94% appearing once. V lost 8 bases, J lost 0 bases, and 11 bases lay in between. The CDR3 has 14 amino acids. Germline V gives CDR1 SGHNT, CDR2 YENEEA. This sequence joins TRBV11-3 and TRBJ2-1; unclear D gene. The sequenced sample was blood. This clonotype was obtained from a male donor with vitiligo. In nucleotides, the CDR3 is TGTGCCAGCGACTCGGCATCCTCCTACAATGAGCAGTTCTTC. This encodes CASDSASSYNEQFF.